The present entry profiles one T cell receptor beta chain with its context. Its antigen remains unidentified. This specimen belongs to a study of T-cell reconstitution after alpha-beta-depleted transplantation in children. Overall study results and limits: Reports say that about two months after transplant, the alpha-beta T cells came out of several hundred graft clones that had expanded. Surviving recipient T cells and thymic progenitors produced the high day-60 TCRbeta diversity seen in some patients. From newly produced T cells came most of the T-cell counts and diversity one year after transplant.

Germline CDR1 and CDR2: SGHRS and YFSETQ. Trimming pared 2 bases from V and 4 bases from J, leaving 15 bases between. The CDR3 totals 16 residues. Unique molecular identifiers were used to barcode this TCRbeta library. TCRdb re-analysed the PCR reads in MiXCR, keeping a single row per CDR3 protein. Altogether hundreds of thousands of distinct CDR3 sequences are present, 10% to 15% being singletons, with the ten largest covering approximately 2%. The chain has TRBV5-1 and TRBJ2-2, with D perhaps being TRBD1 or TRBD2 (5 bases each). Specimen: PBMCs, mostly from graft donor cells, collected 360 days after TCRalphabeta/CD19-depleted stem cell transplant. The receptor was derived from a male patient aged 10 to 17 who had a stem cell transplant for acute myeloid leukemia, so the T cells may come from the graft donor. The CDR3 reads CASSFRTGLGTGELFF. DNA of the CDR3: TGCGCCAGCAGCTTTAGAACAGGACTGGGCACCGGGGAGCTGTTTTTT.